This T cell receptor (beta chain) emerged from a study of human T cells and chemical hapten exposure. The time point: pre-sensitization, week 0. Treatment of the sample: therapeutic diphenylcyclopropenone sensitization with weekly scalp DPC. This clonotype was counted between two and nine times. CDR1 and CDR2 from the germline V gene are MDHEN and SYDVKM. The CDR3 runs 17 residues. Trimming removed 6 bases at V and 1 base at J, with 19 bases between. TCRdb independently ran MiXCR on the RACE reads; one entry per CDR3 protein. The sample lists 180,000 or so distinct CDR3 sequences; roughly 30% were seen once.

This clonotype originated in a woman aged 25 to 39 with alopecia areata. Some clones in this sample may be carry-over from other donors' samples. The sample in question was whole blood, obtained in connection with sensitization to the hapten diphenylcyclopropenone (DPC). V and J are TRBV28 and TRBJ2-1; the D gene is possibly TRBD2 (6 bases). CDR3 nucleotide sequence: TGTGCCAGCAGAGGCGCCTACGGGAGTAAATCCTACAATGAGCAGTTCTTC. It yields the protein CASRGAYGSKSYNEQFF.